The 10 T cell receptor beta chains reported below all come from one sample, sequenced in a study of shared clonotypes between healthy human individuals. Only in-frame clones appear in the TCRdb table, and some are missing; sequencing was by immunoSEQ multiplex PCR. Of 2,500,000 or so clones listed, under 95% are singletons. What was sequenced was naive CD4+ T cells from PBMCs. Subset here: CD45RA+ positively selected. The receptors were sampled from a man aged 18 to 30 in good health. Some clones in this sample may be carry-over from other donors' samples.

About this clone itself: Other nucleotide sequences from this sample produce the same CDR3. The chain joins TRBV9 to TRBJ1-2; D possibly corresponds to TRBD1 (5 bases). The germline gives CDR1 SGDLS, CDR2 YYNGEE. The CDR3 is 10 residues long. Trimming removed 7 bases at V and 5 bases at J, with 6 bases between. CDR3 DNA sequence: TGTGCCAGCCGGGGGTATGGCTACACCTTC. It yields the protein CASRGYGYTF.

The CDR3 DNA reads as TGCGCCAGCAGCGTCGTGGGGAGCTCCTACAATGAGCAGTTCTTC. Protein: CASSVVGSSYNEQFF. V and J are TRBV5-1 and TRBJ2-1; a possible D gene is TRBD2 (5 bases). V lost 4 bases to trimming and J lost 0 bases, with 11 bases between them. Germline assignment: CDR1 SGHRS and CDR2 YFSETQ. The CDR3 totals 15 residues.

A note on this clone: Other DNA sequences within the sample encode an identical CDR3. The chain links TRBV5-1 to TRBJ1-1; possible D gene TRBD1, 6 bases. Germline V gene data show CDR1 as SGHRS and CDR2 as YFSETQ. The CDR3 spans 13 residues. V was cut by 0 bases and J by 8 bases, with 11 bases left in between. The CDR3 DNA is TGCGCCAGCAGCTTGGGTCTGGGGGCGGAAGCTTTCTTT. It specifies CASSLGLGAEAFF.

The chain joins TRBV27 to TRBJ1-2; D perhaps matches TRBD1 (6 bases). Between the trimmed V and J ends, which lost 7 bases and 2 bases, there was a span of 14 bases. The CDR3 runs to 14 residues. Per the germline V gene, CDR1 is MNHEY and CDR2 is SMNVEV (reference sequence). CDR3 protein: CASTLRGGNYGYTF. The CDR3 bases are TGTGCCAGCACCCTGAGGGGGGGCAACTATGGCTACACCTTC.

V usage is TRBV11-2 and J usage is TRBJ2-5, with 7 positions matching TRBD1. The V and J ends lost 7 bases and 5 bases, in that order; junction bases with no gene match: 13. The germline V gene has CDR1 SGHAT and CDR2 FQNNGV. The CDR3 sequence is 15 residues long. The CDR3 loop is CASILGGGEWETQYF. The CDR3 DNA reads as TGTGCCAGCATCCTAGGGGGCGGAGAATGGGAGACCCAGTACTTC.

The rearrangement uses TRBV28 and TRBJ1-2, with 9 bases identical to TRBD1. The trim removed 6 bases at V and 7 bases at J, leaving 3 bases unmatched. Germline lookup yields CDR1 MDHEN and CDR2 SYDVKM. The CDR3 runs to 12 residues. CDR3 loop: CASSTQGAGYTF. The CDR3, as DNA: TGTGCCAGCAGCACACAGGGGGCTGGCTACACCTTC.

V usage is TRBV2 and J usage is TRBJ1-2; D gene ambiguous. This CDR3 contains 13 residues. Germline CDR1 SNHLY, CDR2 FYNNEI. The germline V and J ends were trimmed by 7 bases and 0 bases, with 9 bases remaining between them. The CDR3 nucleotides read TGTGCCAGCAAGGGTAAAGCTAACTATGGCTACACCTTC. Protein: CASKGKANYGYTF.

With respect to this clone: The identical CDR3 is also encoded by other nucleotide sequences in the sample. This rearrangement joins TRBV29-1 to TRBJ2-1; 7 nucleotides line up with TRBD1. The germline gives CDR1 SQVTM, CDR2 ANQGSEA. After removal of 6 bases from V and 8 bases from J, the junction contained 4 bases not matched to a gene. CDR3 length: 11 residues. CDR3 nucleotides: TGCAGCGTAGGGGGCCGTGATGAGCAGTTCTTC. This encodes CSVGGRDEQFF.

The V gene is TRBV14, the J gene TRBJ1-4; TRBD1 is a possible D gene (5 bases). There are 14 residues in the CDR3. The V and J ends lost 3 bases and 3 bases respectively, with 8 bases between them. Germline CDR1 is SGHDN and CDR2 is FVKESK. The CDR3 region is CASSQGRANEKLFF. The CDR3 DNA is TGTGCCAGCAGCCAGGGGCGGGCTAATGAAAAACTGTTTTTT.

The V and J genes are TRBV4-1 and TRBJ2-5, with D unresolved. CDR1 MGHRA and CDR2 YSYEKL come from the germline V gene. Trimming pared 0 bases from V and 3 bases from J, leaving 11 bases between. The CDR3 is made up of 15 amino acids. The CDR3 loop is CASSQDLTEKETQYF. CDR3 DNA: TGCGCCAGCAGCCAAGATCTGACGGAAAAAGAGACCCAGTACTTC.